This TCR beta chain was identified in a study of CXCR3-negative and CXCR3-positive naive CD8 T cells. Study information: The total count of TRB reads reached 130 million to 150 million, and each library contributed about 1.5 +/- 0.3 million. Findings and caveats of the study: More hydrophobic TRB CDR3s occurred in CXCR3-positive than in CXCR3-negative naive cells. Partially decreased CXCR3 expression was recorded after cryopreservation, and fresh PBMCs were used in most assays.

Researchers prepared the TRB cDNA libraries using 5' RACE with UMI labels. TCRdb re-called the 5' RACE reads and catalogs CDR3 proteins one per entry, DNA excluded. This sample's table has 55,000 to 75,000 distinct CDR3 sequences. This CDR3 spans 11 amino acids. CDR1 and CDR2 (germline): SQVTM, ANQGSEA. Regarding this clonotype: The antigen is undetermined.

V and J are TRBV29-1 and TRBJ2-1. This TCR was sampled from a human donor in good health. Some clones in this sample may be carry-over from other donors' samples. Specimen: naive CXCR3+ CD8+ T cells from blood. Noted subset: CD45RO-CCR7+CD27+CD95- naive CD8+ T cells expressing CXCR3 (TNR3+). The CDR3 loop reads CSVVSYNEQFF.